This is a list of T cell receptor beta chains from one sample in a study of control samples from healthy donors and cancer patients. Only in-frame clones appear in the TCRdb table, and some are missing; sequencing was by immunoSEQ multiplex PCR. Among tens of thousands of clones listed, around nine tenths were seen once. The specimen was blood. These receptors all stem from a man between 50 and 59 years old in good health. The CDR3 runs from the conserved cysteine through the conserved F or W. The order of the fields is D gene, V gene, J gene, clone size, CDR3 DNA, CDR3 protein. The D gene is left open where the match is weak. Where a row states a size, it is once, few, many or the class of an expanded clone; other rows omit it.

TRBD1	TRBV5-1	TRBJ1-1	NA	TGCGCCAGCACCTCCTCCGGACAGGGGAACACTGAAGCTTTCTTT	CASTSSGQGNTEAFF
NA	TRBV19	TRBJ2-6	NA	TGTGCCAGTAGGCGGGACTCCCGCTCTGGGGCCAACGTCCTGACTTTC	CASRRDSRSGANVLTF
NA	TRBV19	TRBJ2-7	NA	TGTGCCAGTAGTATAGGGTTTCAGGACTACGAGCAGTACTTC	CASSIGFQDYEQYF
NA	TRBV19	TRBJ2-2	NA	TGTGCCAGTAGCCCCACCCCTCATTTATTCGGGGAGCTGTTTTTT	CASSPTPHLFGELFF
NA	TRBV11-1	TRBJ1-6	NA	TGTGCCAGCCGATCCGGGGGGAAGGAATCACCCCTCCACTTT	CASRSGGKESPLHF
TRBD1	TRBV6-5	TRBJ1-2	NA	TGTGCCAGCAGTTCTCGGGGACAGGGCGGCAACTATGGCTACACCTTC	CASSSRGQGGNYGYTF
NA	TRBV6-6	TRBJ2-2	NA	TGTGCCAGCAGGCGGGACACCAACACCGGGGAGCTGTTTTTT	CASRRDTNTGELFF
NA	TRBV4-1	TRBJ1-1	NA	TGCGCCAGCAGCCAACAGGGCGGCCGTGAGGCTTTCTTT	CASSQQGGREAFF
NA	TRBV3-1/TRBV3-2	TRBJ2-2	NA	TGTGCCAGCAGCCACGGGAGCCAGGACACCGGGGAGCTGTTTTTT	CASSHGSQDTGELFF
NA	TRBV5-5	TRBJ1-2	once	TGTGCCAGCAGCTCAGGGGACAACTATGGCTACACCTTC	CASSSGDNYGYTF
TRBD1	TRBV24-1	TRBJ2-7	NA	TGTGCCACCAGTGAAGCCGGGACAGGGGAATTAAACGAGCAGTACTTC	CATSEAGTGELNEQYF
TRBD1	TRBV10-2	TRBJ1-1	NA	TGCGCCAGCAGCCTACAGACAGGGATCGCCACTGAAGCTTTCTTT	CASSLQTGIATEAFF
NA	TRBV27	TRBJ2-1	NA	TGTGCCAGCAGTTTAGCTAGAGACAATGAGCAGTTCTTC	CASSLARDNEQFF
NA	TRBV6-5	TRBJ1-2	NA	TGTGCCAGCAGACGCAAGGGACTTGATGGCTACACCTTC	CASRRKGLDGYTF
TRBD1	TRBV27	TRBJ1-2	NA	TGTGCCAGCAGTTTATCGACAGGGTCGACATATGGCTACACCTTC	CASSLSTGSTYGYTF
NA	TRBV6-5	TRBJ1-2	NA	TGTGCCAGCACCCTCTCGTGGGGCAGCTATGGCTACACCTTC	CASTLSWGSYGYTF
TRBD2	TRBV6-5	TRBJ2-1	NA	TGTGCCAGCAGATTAACTAGCGGGGCCTACAATGAGCAGTTCTTC	CASRLTSGAYNEQFF
TRBD1	TRBV2	TRBJ2-1	NA	TGTGCCAGCAGGGGACAGGGTTATTTCAATGAGCAGTTCTTC	CASRGQGYFNEQFF
NA	TRBV2	TRBJ2-1	NA	TGTGCCAGCAGTGAAGACCGAGGGGCGGATGAGCAGTTCTTC	CASSEDRGADEQFF
NA	TRBV27	TRBJ2-3	NA	TGTGCCAGCAGCGGCGAGGGGGGCCTGCGCACAGATACGCAGTATTTT	CASSGEGGLRTDTQYF
TRBD1	TRBV6-2/TRBV6-3	TRBJ1-1	once	TGTGCCAGCAGTGGCCGGGGAGGGGGCGAAGCTTTCTTT	CASSGRGGGEAFF
TRBD2	TRBV9	TRBJ2-3	NA	TGTGCCAGCAGCGTTTCTAGCGGGGGTGTCGCAGATACGCAGTATTTT	CASSVSSGGVADTQYF
NA	TRBV9	TRBJ2-1	NA	TGTGCCAGCAGCGTAGGGAGGGGCCCATACAATGAGCAGTTCTTC	CASSVGRGPYNEQFF
NA	TRBV2	TRBJ2-7	NA	TGTGCCAGCGTCCGGGACACCGGGACTTACGAGCAGTACTTC	CASVRDTGTYEQYF
NA	TRBV7-3	TRBJ2-1	NA	TGTGCCAGCAGCTTAACGGGCACAGGTGAGCAGTTCTTC	CASSLTGTGEQFF
NA	TRBV30	TRBJ1-4	NA	TGTGCCTGGAGCGCGGACAGCGCGCTCGAAAAACTGTTTTTT	CAWSADSALEKLFF
NA	TRBV5-1	TRBJ2-1	NA	TGCGCCAGCAGCTTGGACCCCCGGAGGGGGCACCTCTATTTTAGCTCCTACAATGAGCAGTTCTTC	CASSLDPRRGHLYFSSYNEQFF
TRBD2	TRBV11-2	TRBJ2-3	NA	TGTGCCAGCAGCTTGGGACTACTGGATACGCAGTATTTT	CASSLGLLDTQYF
NA	TRBV4-1	TRBJ1-5	NA	TGCGCCAGCAGCCAAGTGGCAGGGCATAGCAATCAGCCCCAGCATTTT	CASSQVAGHSNQPQHF
NA	TRBV1	TRBJ1-1	NA	TGCACCAGCAGCCAAGATCGGGGCGGGGCCGCTTTCTTT	CTSSQDRGGAAFF
NA	TRBV27	TRBJ1-1	NA	TGTGCCAGCAGTTTATCGACCCGGGGGGCTACTGAAGCTTTCTTT	CASSLSTRGATEAFF
TRBD1	TRBV7-9	TRBJ2-1	NA	TGTGCCAGCAGCTTGGCCGGGGGGACAGGGAATGAGCAGTTCTTC	CASSLAGGTGNEQFF
NA	TRBV4-1	TRBJ2-7	NA	TGCGCCAGCAGCCAAGGAACAGGGTACGAGCAGTACTTC	CASSQGTGYEQYF
NA	TRBV27	TRBJ2-1	NA	TGTCCTGGGAACCTACCCAATGAGCAGTTCTTC	CPGNLPNEQFF
NA	TRBV6-4	TRBJ2-7	NA	TGTGCCAGCAGTGACTCGAAGAGGACAGCCTACGAGCAGTACTTC	CASSDSKRTAYEQYF
TRBD1	TRBV5-1	TRBJ2-1	NA	TGCGCCAGCAGCTTGTGGGGGTCTGGACAGGGTAAAAATGAGCAGTTCTTC	CASSLWGSGQGKNEQFF
TRBD1	TRBV10-1	TRBJ1-1	NA	TGCGCCAGCAGTGAGTCCGGGACAGGGGGCACTGAAGCTTTCTTT	CASSESGTGGTEAFF
TRBD2	TRBV9	TRBJ2-1	NA	TGTGCCAGCAGCGTAGGACTAGCGGGGGTTAATGAGCAGTTCTTC	CASSVGLAGVNEQFF
TRBD1	TRBV29-1	TRBJ2-2	NA	TGCAGCGTTCCAGGGGGGAACACCGGGGAGCTGTTTTTT	CSVPGGNTGELFF
TRBD1	TRBV11-2	TRBJ2-1	NA	TGTGCCAGCAGCTCCTGGACAGGGGTGGGCTACAATGAGCAGTTCTTC	CASSSWTGVGYNEQFF
TRBD1	TRBV7-9	TRBJ2-1	NA	TGTGCCAGCAGCCGACAGGGACCACTCGGGAATGAGCAGTTCTTC	CASSRQGPLGNEQFF
TRBD1	TRBV4-2	TRBJ1-1	once	TGTGCCAGCAACTCGGGACAGGGTGAGGAGGCTGAAGCTTTCTTT	CASNSGQGEEAEAFF
TRBD2	TRBV2	TRBJ2-1	NA	TGTGCCAGCAGTGAACTTAGCGGGGGGGCATTGAATGAGCAGTTCTTC	CASSELSGGALNEQFF
NA	TRBV7-2	TRBJ2-6	NA	TGTGCCAGCAGCTTATTAGGCAGCAGCTCTGGGGCCAACGTCCTGACTTTC	CASSLLGSSSGANVLTF
NA	TRBV10-2	TRBJ1-5	few	TGCGCCAGCAGTGAACGTTATAGCAATCAGCCCCAGCATTTT	CASSERYSNQPQHF
NA	TRBV6-2/TRBV6-3	TRBJ2-7	NA	TGTGCCAGCAGTTCGGGACGAGAGATAATCTACGAGCAGTACTTC	CASSSGREIIYEQYF
NA	TRBV6-5	TRBJ2-7	NA	TGTGCCAGCAGTTACTCCAGCGGCGGGATGGGGGAGCAGTACTTC	CASSYSSGGMGEQYF
TRBD1	TRBV7-2	TRBJ1-2	few	TGTGCCAGCAGCCCGGACAGGTGGTATGGCTACACCTTC	CASSPDRWYGYTF
TRBD1	TRBV3-1/TRBV3-2	TRBJ2-1	few	TGTGCCAGCAGCCCAGCCCGACAGGGTGGTAGGGTCAATGAGCAGTTCTTC	CASSPARQGGRVNEQFF
NA	TRBV30	TRBJ2-7	once	TGTGCCTGGAGTGTATCAGGGTTCGGCGAGCAGTACTTC	CAWSVSGFGEQYF
TRBD1	TRBV14	TRBJ2-3	NA	TGTGCCAGCAGCCAACGGACAGGGGGCACAGATACGCAGTATTTT	CASSQRTGGTDTQYF
TRBD1	TRBV6-1	TRBJ1-2	NA	TGTGCCAGCAGTGAAGGGTGGACAGGTCTCAACTATGGCTACACCTTC	CASSEGWTGLNYGYTF
NA	TRBV10-2	TRBJ1-6	NA	TGCGCCAGCAGTGATGGAGGGTGGGATTCACCCCTCCACTTT	CASSDGGWDSPLHF
NA	TRBV10-3	TRBJ1-5	NA	TGTGCCATCAGTGACGGTTCAGGGTGGCAGCCCCAGCATTTT	CAISDGSGWQPQHF
NA	TRBV15	TRBJ2-7	NA	TGTGCCACCAGCGGAAGACATAGTCGCCCGGACGAGCAGTACTTC	CATSGRHSRPDEQYF
NA	TRBV5-4	TRBJ2-1	NA	TGTGCCAGTCGGGTCTACAATGAGCAGTTCTTC	CASRVYNEQFF
NA	TRBV7-2	TRBJ2-4	NA	TGTGCCAGCAGCTTAGCCCTATTAGACATTCAGTACTTC	CASSLALLDIQYF
NA	TRBV5-4	TRBJ1-3	NA	TGTGCCAGCAGCTTGGGCGGTACAGTCTCTGGAAACACCATATATTTT	CASSLGGTVSGNTIYF
TRBD1	TRBV4-1	TRBJ1-6	NA	TGCGCCAGCAGCCTCCTGACAGGGAACAATTTGTCACCCCTCCACTTT	CASSLLTGNNLSPLHF